The 4 T cell receptor beta chains reported below all come from one sample, sequenced in a study of PD-L1 blockade in urothelial cancer. The method was immunoSEQ multiplex PCR; TCRdb's version includes in-frame clones alone and lacks a portion of them. Altogether roughly 40,000 clones are present, approximately 91% being singletons, with the ten largest covering around 25%. Time point given: pretreatment peripheral blood. This specimen was PBMCs, taken around atezolizumab (anti-PD-L1) treatment. The receptors stem from a donor aged 40 or older with urothelial cancer.

J is TRBJ2-7 and V is TRBV11-3; D is possibly TRBD1 (5 bases). V lost 5 bases and J lost 2, with 13 bases in between. CDR1 and CDR2 (germline): SGHNT, YENEEA. There are 14 residues in the CDR3. In nucleotides, the CDR3 is TGTGCCAGCAGCAACCCGGGCAGGGCCTACGAGCAGTACTTC. This encodes CASSNPGRAYEQYF.

V gene TRBV28 combines with J gene TRBJ1-2; perhaps TRBD1 as D (6 bases). This CDR3 is built from 13 residues. Trimming cost V 1 base and J 6 bases, with 9 bases left between them. Germline loops: CDR1 MDHEN, CDR2 SYDVKM. The CDR3 bases are TGTGCCAGCAGTTTATCCAACAGGGATGGCTACACCTTC. Protein sequence: CASSLSNRDGYTF.

The gene calls are TRBV7-3 and TRBJ2-1, with 13 positions matching TRBD2. Germline assignment: CDR1 SGHTA and CDR2 FQGTGA. V lost 5 bases and J lost 7; bases outside the gene matches: 11. The CDR3 sequence is 17 residues long. The DNA for the CDR3 is TGTGCCAGCAGCCAAGGTCTGGGACTAGCGGGGAGTAATGAGCAGTTCTTC. This codes for CASSQGLGLAGSNEQFF.

J is TRBJ2-1 and V is TRBV5-1, with D maybe TRBD2 (6 bases). Germline CDR1 SGHRS, CDR2 YFSETQ. There are 20 residues in the CDR3. Deletions cut 1 base from V and 0 bases from J, with 23 bases between. The CDR3 loop reads CASSLWGGAGPPSSYNEQFF. As DNA, the CDR3 is TGCGCCAGCAGCTTGTGGGGTGGGGCGGGACCCCCGAGCTCCTACAATGAGCAGTTCTTC.